This note documents a single T cell receptor beta chain sequence. The data derive from a study of cytomegalovirus exposure and HLA in healthy donors. The PCR ran on 60 Vbeta and 13 Jbeta primers. Assay: immunoSEQ multiplex PCR; the TCRdb copy retains only in-frame clones and omits some. The table shows 110,000 or so clones, with roughly 80% occurring only once. The ends lost 2 bases at V and 5 bases at J; junction bases unmatched: 10. Germline-derived CDR1 and CDR2 are SGHTA and FQGTGA. The CDR3 runs to 17 residues. The clonotype comes from a man in his thirties or forties in good health and CMV-seropositive. V gene TRBV7-3 combines with J gene TRBJ2-5; TRBD2 aligns across 11 bases. Specimen: PBMCs. In nucleotides, the CDR3 is TGTGCCAGCAGCTTAGGGGATCTAGCGGGGGGCCGTGAGACCCAGTACTTC. As protein: CASSLGDLAGGRETQYF.